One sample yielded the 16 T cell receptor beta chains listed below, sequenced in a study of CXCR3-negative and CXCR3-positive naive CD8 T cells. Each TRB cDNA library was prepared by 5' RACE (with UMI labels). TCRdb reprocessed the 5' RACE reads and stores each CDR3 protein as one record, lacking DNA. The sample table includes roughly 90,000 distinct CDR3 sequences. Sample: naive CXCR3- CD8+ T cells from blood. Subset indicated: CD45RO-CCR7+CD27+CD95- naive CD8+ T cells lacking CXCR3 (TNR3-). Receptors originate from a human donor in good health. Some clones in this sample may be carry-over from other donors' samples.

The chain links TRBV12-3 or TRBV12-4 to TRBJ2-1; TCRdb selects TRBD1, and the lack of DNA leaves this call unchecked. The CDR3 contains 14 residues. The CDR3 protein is CASESGESYNEQFF.

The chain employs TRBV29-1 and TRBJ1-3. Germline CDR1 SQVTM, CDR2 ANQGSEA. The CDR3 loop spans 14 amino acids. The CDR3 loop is CSVDPDSSGNTIYF.

The chain's CDR3 is CASSLALGVRNEQFF. The chain carries TRBV5-1 and TRBJ2-1; TCRdb's D call, TRBD1, is unchecked because there is no DNA. The CDR3 consists of 15 residues. CDR1 is SGHRS and CDR2 is YFSETQ in the germline V gene.

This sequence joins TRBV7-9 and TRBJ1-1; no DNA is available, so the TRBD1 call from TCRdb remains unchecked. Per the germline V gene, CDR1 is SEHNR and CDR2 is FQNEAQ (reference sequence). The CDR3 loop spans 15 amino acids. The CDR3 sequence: CASSSGTVMNTEAFF.

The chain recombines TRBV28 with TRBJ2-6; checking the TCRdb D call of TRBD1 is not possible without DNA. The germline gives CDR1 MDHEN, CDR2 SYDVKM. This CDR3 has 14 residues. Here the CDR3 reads CASRKGAGANVLTF.

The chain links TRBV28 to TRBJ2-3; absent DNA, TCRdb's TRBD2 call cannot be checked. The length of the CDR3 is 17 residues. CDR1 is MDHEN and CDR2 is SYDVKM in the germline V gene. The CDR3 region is CASSPEGAGGPTDTQYF.

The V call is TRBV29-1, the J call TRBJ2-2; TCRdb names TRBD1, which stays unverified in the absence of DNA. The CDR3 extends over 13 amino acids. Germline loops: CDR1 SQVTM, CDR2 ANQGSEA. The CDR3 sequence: CSAPEVNTGELFF.

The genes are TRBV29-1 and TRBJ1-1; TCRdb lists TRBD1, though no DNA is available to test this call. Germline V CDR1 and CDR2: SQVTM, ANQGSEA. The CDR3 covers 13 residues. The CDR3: CSVEEGGNTEAFF. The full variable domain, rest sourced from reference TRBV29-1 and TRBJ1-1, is SAVISQKPSRDICQRGTSLTIQCQVDSQVTMMFWYRQQPGQSLTLIATANQGSEATYESGFVIDKFPISRPNLTFSTLTVSNMSPEDSSIYLCSVEEGGNTEAFFGQGTRLTVV.

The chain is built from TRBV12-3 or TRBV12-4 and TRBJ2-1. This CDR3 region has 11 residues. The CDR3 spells CASSLNVAKFF.

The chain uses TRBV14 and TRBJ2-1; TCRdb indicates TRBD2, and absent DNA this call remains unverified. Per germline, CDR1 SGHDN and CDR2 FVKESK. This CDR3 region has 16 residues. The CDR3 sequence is CASSHLLAGGYNGQFF.

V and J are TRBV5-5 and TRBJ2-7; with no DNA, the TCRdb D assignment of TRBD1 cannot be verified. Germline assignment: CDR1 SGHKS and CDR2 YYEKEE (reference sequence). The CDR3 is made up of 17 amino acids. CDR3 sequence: CASSLIPRDRDAYEQYF.

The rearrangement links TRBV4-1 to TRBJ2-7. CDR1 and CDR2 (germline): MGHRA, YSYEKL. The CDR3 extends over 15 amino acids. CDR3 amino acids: CASSQDRRSSYEQYF.

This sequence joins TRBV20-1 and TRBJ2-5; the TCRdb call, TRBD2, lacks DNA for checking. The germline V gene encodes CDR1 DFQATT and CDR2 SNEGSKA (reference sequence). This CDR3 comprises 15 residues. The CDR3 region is CSARQGVLAGETQYF.

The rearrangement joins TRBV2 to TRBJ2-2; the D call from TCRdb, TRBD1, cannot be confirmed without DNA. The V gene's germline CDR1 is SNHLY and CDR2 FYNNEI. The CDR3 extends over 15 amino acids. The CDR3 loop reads CASSPRDRVAGELFF.

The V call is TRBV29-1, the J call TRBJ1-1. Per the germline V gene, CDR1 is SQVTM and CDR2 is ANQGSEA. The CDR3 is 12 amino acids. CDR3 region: CSVELPDTEAFF.

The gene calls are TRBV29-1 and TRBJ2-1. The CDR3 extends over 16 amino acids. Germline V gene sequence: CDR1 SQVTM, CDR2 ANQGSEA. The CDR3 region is CSVESPERNSYNEQFF.